This entry is about one T cell receptor (beta chain). Its antigen is not known. These data come from a study of blood T cells in healthy people across ages. For the study at large: For every two T cells, template switching captured about one barcoded beta molecule.

Study-wide results and caveats: Donor CMV status, an unknown factor, possibly confounded changes in expanded clonotypes. Donors of long life had a larger count of naive CD4+ cells and greater diversity than aged donors.

Germline CDR1 ENHRY, CDR2 SYGVKD. This CDR3 region has 14 residues. The ends were cut back, 0 bases at V and 8 bases at J, with 13 bases in the middle. Next came a second PCR, run for about 6 to 12 cycles, which used a sample-barcoded 5' primer along with a J-beta primer mix. TCRdb re-called the 5' RACE reads with MiXCR, one entry per CDR3 protein. The table records 700,000 to 950,000 distinct CDR3 sequences, approximately 43% of them present only once. The chain links TRBV10-3 to TRBJ1-2; D is uncertain. Sequencing was done on a sample of blood. The TCR comes from a woman in her sixties in good health. CDR3 sequence: CAISESSRGVGYTF. The DNA of the CDR3 is TGTGCCATCAGTGAGTCGTCCCGGGGAGTAGGCTACACCTTC.